The 26 T cell receptor beta chains presented below share a single source sample, sequenced in a study of early T cells in non-severe SARS-CoV-2 infection. TCRdb itself ran the 5' RACE reads through MiXCR, one entry per CDR3 protein. This sample has about 61,000 distinct CDR3 sequences, with about 11% found just once. Here the sequenced sample was whole blood, taken at baseline. These TCRs come from an adult who was a healthcare worker with PCR-confirmed SARS-CoV-2 infection or an uninfected control (not recorded which). The donor label of this sample is uncertain.

This clonotype was counted between two and nine times. The chain carries TRBV7-3 and TRBJ2-6, with D possibly matching TRBD1 (5 bases). Trimming took 3 bases from V and 0 from J, leaving 12 bases between them. The CDR3 is 17 amino acids. Germline CDR1 reads SGHTA; CDR2 reads FQGTGA. Here the CDR3 DNA reads TGTGCCAGCAGCTTTTTTCAACAGGACTCTGGGGCCAACGTCCTGACTTTC. Translated: CASSFFQQDSGANVLTF.

The chain employs TRBV5-4 and TRBJ2-5; D is perhaps TRBD2 (5 bases). The V end lost 7 bases, the J end lost 1 base, and 14 bases lay between the germline ends. Germline V gene lookup returns CDR1 SGHNT and CDR2 YYREEE (reference sequence). CDR3 size: 14 residues. CDR3 nucleotide sequence: TGTGCCAGCGCGCTGAGAGGGCGCCAAGAGACCCAGTACTTC. Its translation: CASALRGRQETQYF. The complete variable domain, with remaining parts taken from reference TRBV5-4 and TRBJ2-5, reads ETGVTQSPTHLIKTRGQQVTLRCSSQSGHNTVSWYQQALGQGPQFIFQYYREEENGRGNFPPRFSGLQFPNYSSELNVNALELDDSALYLCASALRGRQETQYFGPGTRLLVL.

This chain joins TRBV5-6 and TRBJ2-3, with D uncertain. This CDR3 spans 11 amino acids. Trimming cost V 2 bases and J 5 bases, with 3 bases left between them. Germline V lookup: CDR1 SGHDT, CDR2 YYEEEE. Here the CDR3 DNA reads TGTGCCAGCAGCTTCGTAGATACGCAGTATTTT. Translated: CASSFVDTQYF.

This clonotype was detected only a few times. The chain links TRBV6-5 to TRBJ1-2, with TRBD1 as a possible D gene (6 bases). V was clipped by 0 bases and J by 8 bases, with 16 bases between them. Germline V CDR1 and CDR2: MNHEY, SVGAGI. The CDR3 runs to 15 residues. In DNA, the CDR3 is TGTGCCAGCAGTTACTCGAAATGGGGGGCCCAGGGCTACACCTTC. Protein: CASSYSKWGAQGYTF.

This clonotype came up many times. The CDR3: CATSLRGNQPQHF. The CDR3, as DNA: TGTGCCACCTCACTCCGGGGGAATCAGCCCCAGCATTTT. The rearrangement uses TRBV24-1 and TRBJ1-5; tentatively, D is TRBD1 (5 bases). CDR1 and CDR2 from the germline V gene are KGHDR and SFDVKD. The V gene lost 9 bases and the J gene lost 4 bases, with 12 bases spanning the gap. This CDR3 is built from 13 residues.

The gene calls are TRBV27 and TRBJ2-2; D not certain. Germline CDR1 and CDR2: MNHEY and SMNVEV (reference sequence). This CDR3 contains 11 residues. The V end was cut by 3 bases, the J end by 10 bases, with 6 bases between. The CDR3 nucleotides are TGTGCCAGCAGTTTGTGCCCGGAGCTGTTTTTT. It specifies CASSLCPELFF.

This clonotype has just a few counts. V and J are TRBV27 and TRBJ2-1; tentative D call: TRBD1 (6 bases). This CDR3 has 13 amino acids. The germline V gene encodes CDR1 MNHEY and CDR2 SMNVEV (reference sequence). V was shortened by 2 bases and J by 6 bases, with 8 bases between the two germline ends. CDR3 sequence (DNA): TGTGCCAGCAGTTTAATAGGGGGCAATGAGCAGTTCTTC. As protein: CASSLIGGNEQFF.

The V gene is TRBV9, the J gene TRBJ2-3; the D is unclear. With 2 bases removed from V and 2 bases from J, the gap between germline ends came to 3 bases. The CDR3 runs 12 residues. Looked up from germline, CDR1 is SGDLS and CDR2 is YYNGEE. CDR3 protein: CASSVNTDTQYF. DNA of the CDR3: TGTGCCAGCAGCGTTAACACAGATACGCAGTATTTT.

The chain couples TRBV12-3 or TRBV12-4 to TRBJ1-6, with D uncertain. Trimming took off 5 bases at V and 8 bases at J, with 7 bases between the two ends. This CDR3 is 12 amino acids long. The DNA for the CDR3 is TGTGCCAGCAGTCTCGCCTATTCACCCCTCCACTTT. It specifies CASSLAYSPLHF.

The table lists this clonotype with many counts. The CDR3 loop is CASSTGDYATRDTQYF. CDR3 sequence (DNA): TGCGCCAGCAGCACCGGGGACTACGCAACGCGAGATACGCAGTATTTT. The chain is built from TRBV5-1 and TRBJ2-3; 7 bases are a match to TRBD2. V lost 4 bases to trimming and J lost 5 bases; unmatched junction nucleotides: 13. CDR1 is SGHRS, CDR2 YFSETQ, per germline. This CDR3 comprises 16 residues.

This clonotype was seen a handful of times. The chain joins TRBV10-3 to TRBJ2-2; 14 nucleotides line up with TRBD2. Germline-derived CDR1 and CDR2 are ENHRY and SYGVKD. CDR3 length: 19 amino acids. The V gene end was trimmed by 3 bases and the J gene end by 2 bases; junction bases not matched to a gene: 8. The CDR3 reads CAISDGLGTSGRNTGELFF. The CDR3 DNA is TGTGCCATCAGTGACGGCCTCGGGACTAGCGGGAGAAACACCGGGGAGCTGTTTTTT.

This clonotype was counted between two and nine times. The chain carries TRBV15 and TRBJ2-1, with a weak D call TRBD2 (6 bases). Between the trimmed V and J ends, which lost 0 bases and 6 bases, there was a span of 18 bases. The germline CDR1 and CDR2 sequences are LNHNV and YYDKDF (reference sequence). This CDR3 is 17 amino acids long. CDR3 nucleotides: TGTGCCACCAGCAGAGATCTTGTCGTGGAGGGCGGCAATGAGCAGTTCTTC. Its protein is CATSRDLVVEGGNEQFF.

This chain links TRBV20-1 with TRBJ2-1; D possibly corresponds to TRBD1 (6 bases). Germline V gene lookup returns CDR1 DFQATT and CDR2 SNEGSKA (reference sequence). The CDR3 contains 17 residues. V was clipped by 0 bases and J by 0 bases, with 15 bases between them. The DNA of the CDR3 is TGCAGTGCTAGAGATCTAAGGGGACAACCCTCCTACAATGAGCAGTTCTTC. It translates to CSARDLRGQPSYNEQFF.

V and J are TRBV27 and TRBJ1-3; D is undetermined. The ends were cut back, 2 bases at V and 0 bases at J, with 8 bases in the middle. The length of the CDR3 is 15 residues. Germline CDR1 MNHEY, CDR2 SMNVEV (reference sequence). CDR3 sequence (DNA): TGTGCCAGCAGTTTAGACCCGACCTCTGGAAACACCATATATTTT. Its translation: CASSLDPTSGNTIYF.

V gene TRBV28 combines with J gene TRBJ1-1, with a tentative D call TRBD1 (6 bases). Germline CDR1 reads MDHEN; CDR2 reads SYDVKM. V was trimmed by 8 bases and J by 5 bases, leaving 15 bases between them. The CDR3 runs to 13 residues. CDR3 sequence (DNA): TGTGCCAGCCAACGGGGAGGGGGGACTGAAGCTTTCTTT. This translates into CASQRGGGTEAFF.

This sequence joins TRBV4-1 and TRBJ1-1; tentatively, D is TRBD1 (5 bases). The CDR3 spans 15 residues. The V end was cut by 6 bases, the J end by 4 bases, with 18 bases between. Germline V gives CDR1 MGHRA, CDR2 YSYEKL. CDR3: CASRLSREGTTEAFF. CDR3 in DNA: TGCGCCAGCAGGCTTAGCAGGGAAGGCACCACTGAAGCTTTCTTT.

This clonotype has at least ten counts. This chain joins TRBV4-1 and TRBJ2-5; 9 positions agree with TRBD2. Germline lookup yields CDR1 MGHRA and CDR2 YSYEKL. The CDR3 runs 17 residues. The junction had 8 bases not matched to a gene; V was cut back by 1 base and J by 2 bases. CDR3 DNA: TGCGCCAGCAGCCAAGGCCTAGGCGGGGGGGAACAAGAGACCCAGTACTTC. Translation gives CASSQGLGGGEQETQYF.

This clonotype was counted many times. The chain couples TRBV12-3 or TRBV12-4 to TRBJ1-2; TRBD1 matches 8 bases. The CDR3 spans 15 residues. V shed 0 bases, J shed 2 bases, and the junction held 2 bases outside the gene matches. CDR3 DNA: TGTGCCAGCAGTTTAGCCAGGACAGGGAACTATGGCTACACCTTC. Translation gives CASSLARTGNYGYTF.

In this sample, this clonotype turned up a few times. CDR3 sequence reads: CSARPTDETGTQYF. The DNA for the CDR3 is TGCAGTGCTAGACCAACGGACGAGACGGGGACCCAGTACTTC. The chain carries TRBV20-1 and TRBJ2-5; no definite D call. Germline V gene sequence: CDR1 DFQATT, CDR2 SNEGSKA (reference sequence). This CDR3 is built from 14 residues. The ends were cut back, 2 bases at V and 7 bases at J, with 17 bases in the middle.

This clonotype has just a few counts. The rearrangement uses TRBV20-1 and TRBJ1-5, with D maybe TRBD1 (6 bases). The CDR3 loop spans 14 amino acids. V lost 6 bases and J 1 base, leaving 13 bases between the germline ends. Germline lookup yields CDR1 DFQATT and CDR2 SNEGSKA (reference sequence). This CDR3 reads CSARRGESNQPQHF. The CDR3 nucleotides are TGCAGTGCCCGCAGGGGAGAAAGCAATCAGCCCCAGCATTTT.

Many counts were recorded for this clonotype. This chain joins TRBV10-3 and TRBJ1-4; D not resolved. CDR1 is ENHRY, CDR2 SYGVKD, per germline. Trimming left V 2 bases short and J 3 bases short, with 10 bases between. This CDR3 has 15 amino acids. CDR3 bases: TGTGCCATCAGTGAGGGCCGGACGTCTAATGAAAAACTGTTTTTT. Its protein product is CAISEGRTSNEKLFF.

V usage is TRBV5-1 and J usage is TRBJ2-2; D is undetermined. V was shortened by 4 bases and J by 7 bases, with 8 bases between the two germline ends. Germline CDR1 and CDR2: SGHRS and YFSETQ. The CDR3 is 12 residues long. The CDR3 loop reads CASSLGNGELFF. As DNA, the CDR3 is TGCGCCAGCAGCCTTGGCAACGGGGAGCTGTTTTTT.

This clonotype occurred a few times. This chain joins TRBV12-3 or TRBV12-4 and TRBJ2-2; no firm D call. Trimming left V 7 bases short and J 2 bases short, with 11 bases between. This CDR3 is built from 14 residues. The CDR3: CASTRSFNTGELFF. The CDR3 DNA reads TGTGCCAGCACCCGCAGTTTCAACACCGGGGAGCTGTTTTTT.

This clonotype appeared a few times. The chain has TRBV10-3 and TRBJ2-1; 9 nucleotides line up with TRBD2. The CDR3 runs 15 residues. The ends lost 5 bases at V and 9 bases at J; junction bases unmatched: 11. Germline CDR1 is ENHRY and CDR2 is SYGVKD. The CDR3 sequence: CAISPLGLADSEQFF. Written as DNA, the CDR3 is TGTGCCATCAGTCCCTTGGGACTAGCCGACAGTGAGCAGTTCTTC.

This clonotype has at least ten counts. This chain uses TRBV13 with TRBJ1-2; 7 positions agree with TRBD1. The CDR3 is 15 amino acids. Germline values: CDR1 PRHDT, CDR2 FYEKMQ (reference sequence). V shed 5 bases, J shed 0 bases, and the junction held 6 bases outside the gene matches. The CDR3 coding sequence is TGTGCCAGCAGCCATGGGACAGTAGCTAACTATGGCTACACCTTC. This codes for CASSHGTVANYGYTF.

The V gene is TRBV4-2, the J gene TRBJ1-6, with 9 bases that match TRBD1. CDR3 length: 16 residues. V lost 5 bases to trimming and J lost 10 bases; unmatched junction nucleotides: 12. The germline gives CDR1 LGHNA, CDR2 YNFKEQ. The CDR3 sequence: CASSADRGFFGSPLHF. The DNA of the CDR3 is TGTGCCAGCAGCGCGGACAGGGGTTTTTTCGGCTCACCCCTCCACTTT.